A selection of T cell receptor beta chains follows, all from one sample in a study of early T cells in non-severe SARS-CoV-2 infection. TCRdb passed the 5' RACE reads through MiXCR, listing each CDR3 protein once. The data contain around 62,000 distinct CDR3 sequences, 4.9% of them singletons. Sequencing was carried out using whole blood. The origin of the receptors is an adult who was a healthcare worker with PCR-confirmed SARS-CoV-2 infection or an uninfected control (not recorded which). The CDR3 runs from the conserved cysteine through the conserved F or W. Each record gives: D gene, clone size, V gene, J gene, CDR3 DNA, CDR3 protein. The D gene is left open where the match is weak. Size values are once, few and many counts, or a class for expanded clones, and some rows have none.

D gene: .
clone size: few
V gene: TRBV7-9
J gene: TRBJ2-3
CDR3 DNA: TGTGCCAGCAGCTTTGATAGCACAGATACGCAGTATTTT
CDR3 protein: CASSFDSTDTQYF

D gene: .
clone size: many
V gene: TRBV6-2/TRBV6-3
J gene: TRBJ2-7
CDR3 DNA: TGTGCCAGCAGAGGGACGGGAGAGGGAGAGCAGTACTTC
CDR3 protein: CASRGTGEGEQYF

D gene: TRBD2
clone size: few
V gene: TRBV7-2
J gene: TRBJ2-2
CDR3 DNA: TGTGCCAGCAGCCCCCACAGCGGGGAAGATGCCGGGGAGCTGTTTTTT
CDR3 protein: CASSPHSGEDAGELFF

D gene: .
clone size: few
V gene: TRBV10-3
J gene: TRBJ2-7
CDR3 DNA: TGTGCCATCAGTGGCGGACAACCCTACGAGCAGTACTTC
CDR3 protein: CAISGGQPYEQYF

D gene: TRBD1
clone size: many
V gene: TRBV4-1
J gene: TRBJ1-4
CDR3 DNA: TGCGCCAGCAGTTCGACAGGGGGACCTAATGAAAAACTGTTTTTT
CDR3 protein: CASSSTGGPNEKLFF

D gene: .
clone size: many
V gene: TRBV6-6
J gene: TRBJ1-4
CDR3 DNA: TGTGCCAGCAGAACAGACAGTAATGAAAAACTGTTTTTT
CDR3 protein: CASRTDSNEKLFF

D gene: TRBD1
clone size: many
V gene: TRBV6-5
J gene: TRBJ2-2
CDR3 DNA: TGTGCCAGCAGCCGTAACAGGGGCGGGGAGCTGTTTTTT
CDR3 protein: CASSRNRGGELFF

D gene: .
clone size: few
V gene: TRBV27
J gene: TRBJ1-4
CDR3 DNA: TGTGCCAGCAGGGGGGCCGCAACTAATGAAAAACTGTTTTTT
CDR3 protein: CASRGAATNEKLFF

D gene: .
clone size: few
V gene: TRBV20-1
J gene: TRBJ1-3
CDR3 DNA: TGCAGTGACATCTCTGGAAACACCATATATTTT
CDR3 protein: CSDISGNTIYF

D gene: TRBD2
clone size: few
V gene: TRBV4-3
J gene: TRBJ2-7
CDR3 DNA: TGCGCCAGCAGCCAGGGACTAGCGGACTCCTACGAGCAGTACTTC
CDR3 protein: CASSQGLADSYEQYF

D gene: .
clone size: many
V gene: TRBV18
J gene: TRBJ2-5
CDR3 DNA: TGTGCCAGCTCACCAACTTACCGGGACACAGCTCAAGAGACCCAGTACTTC
CDR3 protein: CASSPTYRDTAQETQYF

D gene: .
clone size: .
V gene: TRBV5-4
J gene: TRBJ2-3
CDR3 DNA: TGTGCCAGCAGCTACGGGGGAGATACGCAGTATTTT
CDR3 protein: CASSYGGDTQYF

D gene: TRBD1
clone size: many
V gene: TRBV5-8
J gene: TRBJ2-7
CDR3 DNA: TGTGCCAGCAACCCGGTGGGGACAGCCTATTTC
CDR3 protein: CASNPVGTAYF

D gene: TRBD1
clone size: few
V gene: TRBV7-2
J gene: TRBJ1-1
CDR3 DNA: TGTGCCAGCAGCCGGGACAGGGGCGACCCTGAAGCTTTCTTT
CDR3 protein: CASSRDRGDPEAFF